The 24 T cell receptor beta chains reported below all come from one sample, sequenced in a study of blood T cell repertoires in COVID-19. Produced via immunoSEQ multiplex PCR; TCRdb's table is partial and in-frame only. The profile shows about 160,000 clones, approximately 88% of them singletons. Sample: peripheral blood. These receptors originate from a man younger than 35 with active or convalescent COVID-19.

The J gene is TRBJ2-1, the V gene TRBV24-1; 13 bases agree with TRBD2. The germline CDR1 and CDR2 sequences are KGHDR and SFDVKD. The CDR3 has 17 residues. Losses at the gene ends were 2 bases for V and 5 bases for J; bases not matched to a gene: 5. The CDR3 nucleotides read TGTGCCACCAGTGATTACCGGACTAGCGGGGGCAACAATGAGCAGTTCTTC. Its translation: CATSDYRTSGGNNEQFF.

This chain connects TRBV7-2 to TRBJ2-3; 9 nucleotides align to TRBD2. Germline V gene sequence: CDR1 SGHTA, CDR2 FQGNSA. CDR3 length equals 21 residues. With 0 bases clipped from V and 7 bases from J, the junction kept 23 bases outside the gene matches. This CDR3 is CASSLAPITPLLAGNRYTQYF. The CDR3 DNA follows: TGTGCCAGCAGCTTAGCCCCAATCACACCTCTCCTAGCGGGAAATAGGTATACGCAGTATTTT.

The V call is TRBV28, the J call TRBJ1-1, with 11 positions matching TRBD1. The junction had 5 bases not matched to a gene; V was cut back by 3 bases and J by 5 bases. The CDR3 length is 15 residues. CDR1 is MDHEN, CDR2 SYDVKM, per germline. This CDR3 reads CASSFRDRGFTEAFF. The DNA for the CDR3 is TGTGCCAGCAGTTTCCGGGACAGGGGGTTTACTGAAGCTTTCTTT.

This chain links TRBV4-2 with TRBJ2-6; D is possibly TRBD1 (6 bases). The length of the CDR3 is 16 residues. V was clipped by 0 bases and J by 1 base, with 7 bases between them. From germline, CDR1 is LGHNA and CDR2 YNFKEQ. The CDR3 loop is CASSQEGGSGANVLTF. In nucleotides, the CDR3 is TGTGCCAGCAGCCAAGAAGGGGGTTCTGGGGCCAACGTCCTGACTTTC.

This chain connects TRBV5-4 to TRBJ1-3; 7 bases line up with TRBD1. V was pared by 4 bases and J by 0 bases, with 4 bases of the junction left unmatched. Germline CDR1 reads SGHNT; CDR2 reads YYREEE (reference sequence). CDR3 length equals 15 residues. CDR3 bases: TGTGCCAGCAGCCCCGGGACAGCCTCTGGAAACACCATATATTTT. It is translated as CASSPGTASGNTIYF.

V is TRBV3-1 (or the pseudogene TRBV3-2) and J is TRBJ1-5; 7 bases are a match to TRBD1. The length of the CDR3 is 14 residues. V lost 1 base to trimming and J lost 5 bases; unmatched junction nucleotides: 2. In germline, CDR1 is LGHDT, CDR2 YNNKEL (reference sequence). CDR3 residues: CASSQADRDQPQHF. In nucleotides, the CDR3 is TGTGCCAGCAGCCAAGCTGACAGGGATCAGCCCCAGCATTTT.

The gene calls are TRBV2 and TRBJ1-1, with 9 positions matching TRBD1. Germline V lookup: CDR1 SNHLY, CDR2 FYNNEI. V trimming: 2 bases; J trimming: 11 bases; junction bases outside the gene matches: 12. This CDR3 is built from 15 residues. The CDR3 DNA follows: TGTGCCAGCAGTGAACCTCGAGGGGACAGGGCAGGGGCTTTCTTT. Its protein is CASSEPRGDRAGAFF.

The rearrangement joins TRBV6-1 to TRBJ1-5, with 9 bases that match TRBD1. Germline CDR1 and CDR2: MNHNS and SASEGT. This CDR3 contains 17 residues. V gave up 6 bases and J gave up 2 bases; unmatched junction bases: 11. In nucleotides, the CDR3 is TGTGCCAGCAGGGAAACCGGGACAGGGATCGGCAATCAGCCCCAGCATTTT. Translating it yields CASRETGTGIGNQPQHF.

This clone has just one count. The CDR3 reads CASSGQRGGNEQFF. DNA for the CDR3: TGCGCCAGCAGCGGTCAGCGGGGGGGCAATGAGCAGTTCTTC. The rearrangement uses TRBV5-1 and TRBJ2-1; 10 bases agree with TRBD2. This CDR3 contains 14 residues. CDR1 SGHRS and CDR2 YFSETQ come from the germline V gene. V lost 4 bases and J lost 6; bases outside the gene matches: 4.

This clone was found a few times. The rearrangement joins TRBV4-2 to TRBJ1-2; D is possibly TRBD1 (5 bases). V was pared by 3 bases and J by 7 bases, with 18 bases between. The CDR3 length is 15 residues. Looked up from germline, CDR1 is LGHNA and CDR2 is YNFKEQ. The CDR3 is CASSQAGLTYSGYTF. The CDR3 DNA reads TGTGCCAGCAGCCAGGCAGGGCTAACGTATTCTGGCTACACCTTC.

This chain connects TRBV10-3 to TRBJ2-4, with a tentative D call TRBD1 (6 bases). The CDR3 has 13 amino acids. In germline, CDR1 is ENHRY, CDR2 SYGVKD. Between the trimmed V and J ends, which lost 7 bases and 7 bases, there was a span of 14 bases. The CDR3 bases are TGTGCCATCAAGGGGGATTCGGGGAACATTCAGTACTTC. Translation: CAIKGDSGNIQYF.

The CDR3 coding sequence is TGCGCCAGCAGGCAAGACCGGGACAGAGAGTACGAGCAGTACTTC. This sequence encodes CASRQDRDREYEQYF. The J gene is TRBJ2-7, the V gene TRBV23-1; 7 bases are shared with TRBD1. TRBV23-1 is an open reading frame whose function is uncertain. The V and J ends lost 6 bases and 4 bases, in that order; junction bases with no gene match: 12. The CDR3 totals 15 residues.

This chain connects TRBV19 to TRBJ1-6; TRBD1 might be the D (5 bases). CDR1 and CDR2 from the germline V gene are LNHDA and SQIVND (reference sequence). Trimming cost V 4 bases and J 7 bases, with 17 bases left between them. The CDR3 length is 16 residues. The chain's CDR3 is CASSKRGRETNSPLHF. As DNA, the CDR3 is TGTGCCAGTAGTAAGCGGGGACGCGAGACCAATTCACCCCTCCACTTT.

DNA of the CDR3: TGTGCCAGCAGTGGACCCGGGACAGTTACCCGGAACACTGAAGCTTTCTTT. Encoded protein: CASSGPGTVTRNTEAFF. The rearrangement joins TRBV6-1 to TRBJ1-1; 7 bases match TRBD1. CDR1 MNHNS and CDR2 SASEGT come from the germline V gene. The V and J ends lost 4 bases and 1 base, in that order; junction bases with no gene match: 12. The CDR3 has 17 amino acids.

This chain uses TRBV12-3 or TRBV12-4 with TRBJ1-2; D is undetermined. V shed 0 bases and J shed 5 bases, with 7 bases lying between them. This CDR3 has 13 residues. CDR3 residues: CASSLAPGYGYTF. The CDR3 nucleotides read TGTGCCAGCAGTTTAGCGCCAGGTTATGGCTACACCTTC.

CDR3 amino acids: CASSLGGLTMNTEAFF. In DNA form, the CDR3 reads TGTGCCAGCAGCTTAGGGGGACTAACCATGAACACTGAAGCTTTCTTT. J is TRBJ1-1 and V is TRBV7-9; weak D call: TRBD1 (5 bases). CDR3 length equals 16 residues. V was trimmed by 1 base and J by 0 bases, leaving 12 bases between them. The V gene's germline CDR1 is SEHNR and CDR2 FQNEAQ (reference sequence).

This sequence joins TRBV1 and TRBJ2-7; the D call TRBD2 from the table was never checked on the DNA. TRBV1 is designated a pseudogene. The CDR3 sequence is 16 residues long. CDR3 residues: CTSSQKEPQSSYEQYF. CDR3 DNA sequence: TGCACCAGCAGCCAAAAAGAGCCTCAATCCTCCTACGAGCAGTACTTC.

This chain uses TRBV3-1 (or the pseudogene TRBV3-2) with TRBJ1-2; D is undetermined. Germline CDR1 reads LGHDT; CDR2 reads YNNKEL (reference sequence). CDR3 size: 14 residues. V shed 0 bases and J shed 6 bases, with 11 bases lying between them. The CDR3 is CASSQDRRLNGYTF. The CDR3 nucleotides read TGTGCCAGCAGCCAAGATCGCAGGTTAAATGGCTACACCTTC.

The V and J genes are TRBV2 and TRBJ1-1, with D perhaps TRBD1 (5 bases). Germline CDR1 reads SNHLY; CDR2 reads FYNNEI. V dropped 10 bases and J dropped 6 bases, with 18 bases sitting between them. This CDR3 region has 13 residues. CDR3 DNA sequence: TGTGCCAACACTTTATGGGGGGGATCTGAAGCTTTCTTT. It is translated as CANTLWGGSEAFF.

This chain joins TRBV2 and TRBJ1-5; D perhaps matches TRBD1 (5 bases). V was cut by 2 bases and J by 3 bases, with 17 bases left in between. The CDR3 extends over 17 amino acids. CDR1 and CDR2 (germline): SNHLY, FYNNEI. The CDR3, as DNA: TGTGCCAGCAGTGAAAGGCCCGGCCAGGGCCTCAATCAGCCCCAGCATTTT. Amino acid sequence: CASSERPGQGLNQPQHF.

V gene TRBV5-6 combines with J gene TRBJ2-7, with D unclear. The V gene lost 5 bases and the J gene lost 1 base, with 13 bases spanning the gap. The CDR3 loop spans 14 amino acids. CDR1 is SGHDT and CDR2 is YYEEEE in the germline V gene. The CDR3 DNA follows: TGTGCCAGCAGTCTGACACTTAGATCCTACGAGCAGTACTTC. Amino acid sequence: CASSLTLRSYEQYF.

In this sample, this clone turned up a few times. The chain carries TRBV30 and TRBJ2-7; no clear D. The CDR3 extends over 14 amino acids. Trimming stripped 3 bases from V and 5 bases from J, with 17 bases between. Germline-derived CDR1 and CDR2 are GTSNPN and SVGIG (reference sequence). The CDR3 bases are TGTGCCTGGAGGCAGAAAGGCCCCGGAGACGAGCAGTACTTC. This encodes CAWRQKGPGDEQYF.

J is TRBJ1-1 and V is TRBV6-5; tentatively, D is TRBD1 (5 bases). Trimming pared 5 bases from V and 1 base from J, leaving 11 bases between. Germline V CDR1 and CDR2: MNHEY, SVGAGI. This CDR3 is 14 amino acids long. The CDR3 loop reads CASSKRGGNTEAFF. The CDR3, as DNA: TGTGCCAGCAGTAAGAGGGGAGGGAACACTGAAGCTTTCTTT.

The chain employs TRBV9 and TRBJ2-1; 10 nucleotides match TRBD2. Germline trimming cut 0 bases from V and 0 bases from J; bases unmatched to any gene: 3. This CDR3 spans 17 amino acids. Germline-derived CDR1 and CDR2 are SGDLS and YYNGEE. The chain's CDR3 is CASSVESSGSSYNEQFF. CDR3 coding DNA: TGTGCCAGCAGCGTAGAGTCTAGCGGGAGCTCCTACAATGAGCAGTTCTTC. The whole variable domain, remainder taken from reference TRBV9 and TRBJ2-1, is DSGVTQTPKHLITATGQRVTLRCSPRSGDLSVYWYQQSLDQGLQFLIQYYNGEERAKGNILERFSAQQFPDLHSELNLSSLELGDSALYFCASSVESSGSSYNEQFFGPGTRLTVL.